These 18 T cell receptor beta chains originate from one sample sequenced in a study of CD8+CD57+ T cells in acquired aplastic anemia. The patients chosen for sequencing had shown expansion of CD8+CD57+ cells (detected by flow cytometry). Using genomic DNA as the template, TCR beta VDJ and CDR3 profiling was carried out. TCRdb re-called the reads through MiXCR, storing one row per CDR3 protein. The sample records approximately 180,000 distinct CDR3 sequences, less than 50% being singletons. The sample taken for sequencing was sorted CD4+, CD8+, or CD8+CD57+ T cells (not recorded which) from PBMCs. Receptors originate from a human donor with aplastic anemia.

This clonotype has at least ten counts. V gene TRBV6-2 or TRBV6-3 combines with J gene TRBJ2-7; 9 positions match TRBD2. This CDR3 is built from 16 residues. V lost 2 bases, J lost 0 bases, and 5 bases stayed unmatched. The germline gives CDR1 MNHEY, CDR2 SVGEGT. In DNA, the CDR3 is TGTGCCAGCAGTTACGATAGCGGGGGTAGCTCCTACGAGCAGTACTTC. This gives the protein CASSYDSGGSSYEQYF.

The chain links TRBV20-1 to TRBJ2-3, with D possibly TRBD1 on 7 matching bases. From germline, CDR1 is DFQATT and CDR2 SNEGSKA (reference sequence). The CDR3 length is 15 residues. V lost 1 base, J lost 2 bases, and 13 bases lay in between. CDR3 protein: CSARAQGGFTDTQYF. The CDR3 bases are TGCAGTGCTAGAGCCCAGGGGGGCTTCACAGATACGCAGTATTTT.

Many counts were recorded for this clonotype. This chain connects TRBV9 to TRBJ1-3; D is unresolved. The length of the CDR3 is 17 residues. In germline, CDR1 is SGDLS, CDR2 YYNGEE. Trimming removed 0 bases at V and 0 bases at J, with 13 bases between. The CDR3 spells CASSVAAGGNSGNTIYF. The DNA for the CDR3 is TGTGCCAGCAGCGTAGCGGCGGGCGGGAACTCTGGAAACACCATATATTTT.

This rearrangement joins TRBV11-2 to TRBJ2-1, with D maybe TRBD1 (5 bases). V lost 5 bases, J lost 6 bases, and 14 bases lay in between. Germline V gene data show CDR1 as SGHAT and CDR2 as FQNNGV. The CDR3 extends over 14 amino acids. CDR3 loop: CASSALRGANEQFF. The CDR3 bases are TGTGCCAGCAGCGCGCTCCGTGGGGCCAATGAGCAGTTCTTC.

V usage is TRBV20-1 and J usage is TRBJ2-7; TRBD1 matches at 8 bases. CDR3 length: 14 residues. V lost 6 bases, J lost 0 bases, and 7 bases stayed unmatched. The germline gives CDR1 DFQATT, CDR2 SNEGSKA (reference sequence). In DNA form, the CDR3 reads TGCAGTGCCCCGGACAGGGCCCGCTCCTACGAGCAGTACTTC. Amino acid sequence: CSAPDRARSYEQYF.

V and J are TRBV2 and TRBJ2-5, with 8 bases lining up with TRBD1. The CDR3 consists of 14 residues. Unmatched junction bases numbered 3, after V lost 3 bases and J lost 3 bases. In germline, CDR1 is SNHLY, CDR2 FYNNEI. This chain's CDR3 is CASSDGTGEETQYF. DNA of the CDR3: TGTGCCAGCAGTGATGGGACAGGAGAAGAGACCCAGTACTTC.

The chain recombines TRBV24-1 with TRBJ2-7, with D unresolved. V was pared by 11 bases and J by 2 bases, with 15 bases between. This CDR3 contains 13 residues. Germline values: CDR1 KGHDR, CDR2 SFDVKD. This CDR3 is CAIGLDGTYEQYF. As DNA, the CDR3 is TGTGCCATCGGTTTGGACGGCACCTACGAGCAGTACTTC.

Many counts were recorded for this clonotype. The V and J genes are TRBV10-3 and TRBJ2-7; TRBD1 might be the D (6 bases). V was shortened by 6 bases and J by 3 bases, with 15 bases between the two germline ends. Germline assignment: CDR1 ENHRY and CDR2 SYGVKD. This CDR3 is 14 amino acids long. CDR3 bases: TGTGCCATCAGCGGGACACCAGTCAGCTACGAGCAGTACTTC. This gives the protein CAISGTPVSYEQYF.

At least ten counts were recorded for this clonotype. V gene TRBV7-6 combines with J gene TRBJ1-3; D gene unclear. Trimming left V 1 base short and J 0 bases short, with 7 bases between. Germline V gene lookup returns CDR1 SGHVS and CDR2 FNYEAQ. CDR3 length: 15 residues. In nucleotides, the CDR3 is TGTGCCAGCAGCTTAGTGGCAGACTCTGGAAACACCATATATTTT. This sequence encodes CASSLVADSGNTIYF.

On this clonotype itself: At one of its ends the junction is not consistent with the germline gene, which may arise from a read error. The rearrangement uses TRBV28 and TRBJ2-4; D uncertain. CDR3 length equals 13 residues. Germline V gene lookup returns CDR1 MDHEN and CDR2 SYDVKM. The CDR3 is CAGSSVDKNIQYF. The CDR3, as DNA: TGTGCCGGCAGTTCCGTCGACAAAAACATTCAGTACTTC.

This clonotype has ten or more counts. The chain recombines TRBV5-1 with TRBJ1-5, with 7 bases that match TRBD1. The CDR3 runs to 16 residues. The germline gives CDR1 SGHRS, CDR2 YFSETQ. Trimming cost V 3 bases and J 1 base; bases outside gene matches: 7. This CDR3 is CASSWEPTGSNQPQHF. The CDR3 nucleotides are TGCGCCAGCAGCTGGGAACCGACAGGGAGCAATCAGCCCCAGCATTTT.

The chain links TRBV20-1 to TRBJ2-3, with no clear D. The CDR3 runs to 15 residues. V was pared by 5 bases and J by 0 bases, with 15 bases between. Per the germline V gene, CDR1 is DFQATT and CDR2 is SNEGSKA (reference sequence). The CDR3 DNA sequence: TGCAGTGCTCCAAACAAGCGCCTGAGCACAGATACGCAGTATTTT. This gives the protein CSAPNKRLSTDTQYF.

As for this clonotype: A read error may be the cause here, since a much bigger clone is one base away. This chain joins TRBV4-3 and TRBJ2-2; perhaps D is TRBD1 or TRBD2 (5 bases each). Germline values: CDR1 LGHNA, CDR2 YSLEER. This CDR3 contains 15 residues. The CDR3 nucleotides are TGCGCCAGCAGCCAAGATCGCTTAGGGGCCGGGGATCTGTTTTTT. This sequence encodes CASSQDRLGAGDLFF.

The chain is built from TRBV6-2 or TRBV6-3 and TRBJ2-3; TRBD2 might be the D (6 bases). Trimming took off 1 base at V and 6 bases at J, with 8 bases between the two ends. CDR3 length: 13 residues. From germline, CDR1 is MNHEY and CDR2 SVGEGT. The CDR3 here is CASSYFGGDTQYF. The CDR3, as DNA: TGTGCCAGCAGTTACTTTGGGGGGGATACGCAGTATTTT.

The gene calls are TRBV29-1 and TRBJ2-7; D is possibly TRBD1 or TRBD2 (5 bases each). V was pared by 4 bases and J by 0 bases, with 28 bases between. Germline V gives CDR1 SQVTM, CDR2 ANQGSEA. The CDR3 spans 19 residues. CDR3 sequence (DNA): TGCAGCGTTGTTGTCTTGTCCTTCGGGGCGCCAAAAAGCTCCTACGAGCAGTACTTC. Encoded protein: CSVVVLSFGAPKSSYEQYF.

Only a few counts were recorded for this clonotype. V is TRBV15 and J is TRBJ2-5; 8 bases are shared with TRBD1. J gave up 5 bases and V 1 base, and 9 bases lay outside the gene matches. CDR1 is LNHNV, CDR2 YYDKDF, per germline (reference sequence). This CDR3 has 16 residues. CDR3 loop: CATSRGQGAVGETQYF. DNA for the CDR3: TGTGCCACCAGCAGAGGCCAGGGGGCAGTTGGGGAGACCCAGTACTTC.

This clonotype was counted at least ten times. The chain links TRBV29-1 to TRBJ1-2, with a tentative D call TRBD1 (5 bases). The CDR3 is 15 amino acids. V lost 7 bases to trimming and J lost 5 bases, with 23 bases between them. In germline, CDR1 is SQVTM, CDR2 ANQGSEA. The CDR3 here is CSAIVRDVAWYGYTF. The CDR3 region has the DNA TGCAGCGCCATCGTCCGGGACGTTGCCTGGTATGGCTACACCTTC.

This clonotype was seen at least ten times. The CDR3 coding sequence is TGTGCCAGCAGCCCCTTATGGACAGGGAACTATGGCTACACCTTC. Translation: CASSPLWTGNYGYTF. The chain employs TRBV9 and TRBJ1-2; TRBD1 matches at 8 bases. Looked up from germline, CDR1 is SGDLS and CDR2 is YYNGEE. The CDR3 consists of 15 residues. The V and J ends lost 4 bases and 2 bases, in that order; junction bases with no gene match: 7.